The TCR beta chain described here comes from a study of cytomegalovirus exposure and HLA in healthy donors. The data were produced by immunoSEQ multiplex PCR, yet TCRdb's version contains in-frame clones alone and is incomplete. The sample records about 130,000 clones, about 93% being singletons. This clone is medium-sized. The antigen remains undetermined. Study-wide findings and caveats: According to the study, 160 or so TCR beta chains were cytomegalovirus-associated. Rare TCR sequences predominated, though certain public TCRs were found in many donors.

Trimming cost V 3 bases and J 1 base; bases outside gene matches: 1. Germline CDR1 and CDR2: MRHNA and SNTAGT. This CDR3 is built from 15 residues. The clonotype originates from a woman aged 18-30 years in good health and CMV-seronegative. Sample: PBMCs. The J gene is TRBJ2-3, the V gene TRBV6-4; 10 positions match TRBD2. This chain's CDR3 is CASSEGTSGTDTQYF. The CDR3 nucleotides read TGTGCCAGCAGTGAGGGGACTAGCGGCACAGATACGCAGTATTTT.